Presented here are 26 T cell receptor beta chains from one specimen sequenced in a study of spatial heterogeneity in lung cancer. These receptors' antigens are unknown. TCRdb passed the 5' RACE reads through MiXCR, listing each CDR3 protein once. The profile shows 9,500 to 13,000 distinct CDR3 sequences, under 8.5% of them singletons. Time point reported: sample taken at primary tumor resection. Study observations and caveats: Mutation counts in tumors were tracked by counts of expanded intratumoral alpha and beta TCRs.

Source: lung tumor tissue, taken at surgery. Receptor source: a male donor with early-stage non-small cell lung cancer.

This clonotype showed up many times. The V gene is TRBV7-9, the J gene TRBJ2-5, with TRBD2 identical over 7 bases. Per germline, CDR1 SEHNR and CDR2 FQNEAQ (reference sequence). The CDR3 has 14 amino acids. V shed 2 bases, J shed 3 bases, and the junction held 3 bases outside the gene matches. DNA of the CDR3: TGTGCCAGCAGCTTAATGGGAGGGGAAGAGACCCAGTACTTC. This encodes CASSLMGGEETQYF.

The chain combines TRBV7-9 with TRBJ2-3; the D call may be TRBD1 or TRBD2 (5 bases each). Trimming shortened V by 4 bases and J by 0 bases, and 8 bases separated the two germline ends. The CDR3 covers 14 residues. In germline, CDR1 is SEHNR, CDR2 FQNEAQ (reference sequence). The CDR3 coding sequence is TGTGCCAGCAGCTCCGAGGGGAGCACAGATACGCAGTATTTT. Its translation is CASSSEGSTDTQYF. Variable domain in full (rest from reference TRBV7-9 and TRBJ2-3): DTGVSQNPRHKITKRGQNVTFRCDPISEHNRLYWYRQTLGQGPEFLTYFQNEAQLEKSRLLSDRFSAERPKGSFSTLEIQRTEQGDSAMYLCASSSEGSTDTQYFGPGTRLTVL.

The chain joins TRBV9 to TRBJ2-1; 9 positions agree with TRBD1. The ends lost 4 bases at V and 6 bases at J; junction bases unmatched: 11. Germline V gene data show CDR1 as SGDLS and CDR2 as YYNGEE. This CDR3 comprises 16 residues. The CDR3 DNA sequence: TGTGCCAGCAGCACATCCCGGGACAGGGTGAGCAATGAGCAGTTCTTC. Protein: CASSTSRDRVSNEQFF.

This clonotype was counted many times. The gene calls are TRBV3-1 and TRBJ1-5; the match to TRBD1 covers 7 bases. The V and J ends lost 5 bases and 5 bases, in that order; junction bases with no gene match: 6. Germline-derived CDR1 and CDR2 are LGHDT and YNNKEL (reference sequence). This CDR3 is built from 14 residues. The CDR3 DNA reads TGTGCCAGCAGCGAGCGGGACAGTTATCAGCCCCAGCATTTT. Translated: CASSERDSYQPQHF.

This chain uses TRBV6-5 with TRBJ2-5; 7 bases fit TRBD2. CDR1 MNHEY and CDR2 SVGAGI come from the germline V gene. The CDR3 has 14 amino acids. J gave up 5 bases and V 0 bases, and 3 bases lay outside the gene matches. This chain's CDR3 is CASSYSIGGETQYF. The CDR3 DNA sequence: TGTGCCAGCAGTTACTCGATCGGGGGGGAGACCCAGTACTTC.

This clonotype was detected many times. The CDR3 DNA sequence: TGTGCCATCAGAAGTCAGGGTTTGGACACCGGGGAGCTGTTTTTT. This codes for CAIRSQGLDTGELFF. V and J are TRBV10-3 and TRBJ2-2; D possibly corresponds to TRBD1 (5 bases). Deletions cut 6 bases from V and 3 bases from J, with 14 bases between. Germline V CDR1 and CDR2: ENHRY, SYGVKD. The CDR3 runs 15 residues.

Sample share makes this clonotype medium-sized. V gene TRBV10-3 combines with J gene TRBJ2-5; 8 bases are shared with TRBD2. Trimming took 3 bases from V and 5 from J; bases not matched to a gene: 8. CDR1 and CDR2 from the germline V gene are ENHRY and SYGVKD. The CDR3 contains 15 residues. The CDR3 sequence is CAISDPAGVRETQYF. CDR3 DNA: TGTGCCATCAGTGACCCAGCGGGAGTGAGGGAGACCCAGTACTTC.

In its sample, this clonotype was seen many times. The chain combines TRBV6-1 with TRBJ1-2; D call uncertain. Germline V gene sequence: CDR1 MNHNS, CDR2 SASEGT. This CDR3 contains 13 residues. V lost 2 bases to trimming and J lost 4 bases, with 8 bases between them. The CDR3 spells CASSEQVAYGYTF. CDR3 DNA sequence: TGTGCCAGCAGTGAACAAGTGGCCTATGGCTACACCTTC.

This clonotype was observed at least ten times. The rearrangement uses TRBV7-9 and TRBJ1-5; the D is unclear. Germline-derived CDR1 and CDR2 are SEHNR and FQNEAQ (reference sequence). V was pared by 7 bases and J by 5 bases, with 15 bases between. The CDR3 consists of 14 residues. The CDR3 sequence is CASTTGDTYQPQHF. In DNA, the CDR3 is TGTGCCAGCACCACCGGAGACACCTATCAGCCCCAGCATTTT.

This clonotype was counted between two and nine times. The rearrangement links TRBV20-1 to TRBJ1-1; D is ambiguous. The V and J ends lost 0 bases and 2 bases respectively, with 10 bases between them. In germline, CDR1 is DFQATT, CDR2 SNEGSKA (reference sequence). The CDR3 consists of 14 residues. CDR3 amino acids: CSARDRTFNTEAFF. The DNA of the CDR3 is TGCAGTGCTAGAGACAGGACCTTCAACACTGAAGCTTTCTTT.

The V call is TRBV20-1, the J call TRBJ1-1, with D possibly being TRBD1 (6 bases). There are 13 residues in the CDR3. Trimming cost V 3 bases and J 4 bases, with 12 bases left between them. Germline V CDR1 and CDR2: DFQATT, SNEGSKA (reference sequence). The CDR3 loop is CSASPGAVTEAFF. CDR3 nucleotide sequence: TGCAGTGCTAGTCCAGGGGCGGTCACTGAAGCTTTCTTT.

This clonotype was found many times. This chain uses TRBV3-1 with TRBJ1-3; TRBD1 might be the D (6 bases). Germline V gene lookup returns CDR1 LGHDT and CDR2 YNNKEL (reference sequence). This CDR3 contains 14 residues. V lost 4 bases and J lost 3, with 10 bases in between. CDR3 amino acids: CASSPRGSGNTIYF. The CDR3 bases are TGTGCCAGCAGCCCAAGGGGGAGTGGAAACACCATATATTTT.

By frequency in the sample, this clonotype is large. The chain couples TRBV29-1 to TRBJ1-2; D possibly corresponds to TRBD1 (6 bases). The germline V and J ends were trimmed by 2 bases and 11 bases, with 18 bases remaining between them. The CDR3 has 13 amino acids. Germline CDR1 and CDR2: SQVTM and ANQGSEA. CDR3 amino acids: CSVEKGDGGGYTF. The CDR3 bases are TGCAGCGTTGAAAAGGGGGATGGAGGTGGTTACACCTTC.

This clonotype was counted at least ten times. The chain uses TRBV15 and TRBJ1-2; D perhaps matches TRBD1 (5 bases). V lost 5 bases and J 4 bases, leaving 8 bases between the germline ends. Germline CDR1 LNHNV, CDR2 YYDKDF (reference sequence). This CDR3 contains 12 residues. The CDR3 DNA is TGTGCCACCAGCGCGGACACCTATGGCTACACCTTC. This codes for CATSADTYGYTF.

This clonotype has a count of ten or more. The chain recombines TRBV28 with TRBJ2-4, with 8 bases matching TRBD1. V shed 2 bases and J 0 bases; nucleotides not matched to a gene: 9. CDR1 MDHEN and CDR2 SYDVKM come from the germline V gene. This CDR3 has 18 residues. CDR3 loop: CASSLVDRGGIAKNIQYF. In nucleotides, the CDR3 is TGTGCCAGCAGTTTAGTAGACAGGGGCGGGATAGCCAAAAACATTCAGTACTTC.

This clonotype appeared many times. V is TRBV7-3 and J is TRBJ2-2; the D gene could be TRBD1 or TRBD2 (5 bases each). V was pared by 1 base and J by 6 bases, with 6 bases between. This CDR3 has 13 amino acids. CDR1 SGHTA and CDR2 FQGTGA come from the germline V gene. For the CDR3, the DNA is TGTGCCAGCAGCTTAAGGGGGTCCGGGGAGCTGTTTTTT. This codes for CASSLRGSGELFF.

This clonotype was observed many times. The DNA for the CDR3 is TGTGCCAGCAGTTACTCCGCACAGGGTAACTATGGCTACACCTTC. This translates into CASSYSAQGNYGYTF. V is TRBV6-5 and J is TRBJ1-2, with D possibly matching TRBD1 (6 bases). This CDR3 is built from 15 residues. Germline V gives CDR1 MNHEY, CDR2 SVGAGI. With 0 bases removed from V and 1 base from J, the gap between germline ends came to 9 bases.

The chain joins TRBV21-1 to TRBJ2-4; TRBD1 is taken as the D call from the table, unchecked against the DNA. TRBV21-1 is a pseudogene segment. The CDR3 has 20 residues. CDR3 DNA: TGTGCCAGCAGCTCTTCAGGGGACAGGGCCTCTCGGGGAGCCAAAAACATTCAGTACTTC. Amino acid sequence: CASSSSGDRASRGAKNIQYF.

The CDR3 nucleotides are TGCAGTGCTCCACTAGGAGGGGAGACCCAGTACTTC. This sequence encodes CSAPLGGETQYF. The rearrangement joins TRBV20-1 to TRBJ2-5; TRBD2 is a possible D gene (6 bases). Trimming cost V 5 bases and J 5 bases, with 12 bases left between them. This CDR3 region has 12 residues. The germline V gene has CDR1 DFQATT and CDR2 SNEGSKA (reference sequence).

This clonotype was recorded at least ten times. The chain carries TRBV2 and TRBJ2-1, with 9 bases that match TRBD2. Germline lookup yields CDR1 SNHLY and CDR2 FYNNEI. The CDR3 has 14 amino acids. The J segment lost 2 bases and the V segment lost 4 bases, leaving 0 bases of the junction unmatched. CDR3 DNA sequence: TGTGCCAGCAGTGCTAGCGGGGCCTACAATGAGCAGTTCTTC. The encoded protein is CASSASGAYNEQFF.

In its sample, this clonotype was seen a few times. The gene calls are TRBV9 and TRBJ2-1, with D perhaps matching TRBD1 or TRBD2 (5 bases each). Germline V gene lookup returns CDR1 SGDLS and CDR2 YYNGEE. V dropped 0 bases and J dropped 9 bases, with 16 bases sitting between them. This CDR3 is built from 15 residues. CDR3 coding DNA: TGTGCCAGCAGCGTAGGGATAAGAAGGGACGGTGAGCAGTTCTTC. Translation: CASSVGIRRDGEQFF.

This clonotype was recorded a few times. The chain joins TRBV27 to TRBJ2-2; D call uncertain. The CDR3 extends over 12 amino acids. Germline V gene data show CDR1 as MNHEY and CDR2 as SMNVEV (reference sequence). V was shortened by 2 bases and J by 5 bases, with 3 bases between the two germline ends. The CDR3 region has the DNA TGTGCCAGCAGTTTAAAAACCGGGGAGCTGTTTTTT. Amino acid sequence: CASSLKTGELFF.

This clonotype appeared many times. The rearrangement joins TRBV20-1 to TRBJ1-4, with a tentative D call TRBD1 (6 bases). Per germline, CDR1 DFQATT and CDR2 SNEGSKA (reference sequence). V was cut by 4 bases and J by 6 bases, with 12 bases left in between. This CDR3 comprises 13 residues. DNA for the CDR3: TGCAGTGCTATCTGGGGGGCTGATGAAAAACTGTTTTTT. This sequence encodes CSAIWGADEKLFF.

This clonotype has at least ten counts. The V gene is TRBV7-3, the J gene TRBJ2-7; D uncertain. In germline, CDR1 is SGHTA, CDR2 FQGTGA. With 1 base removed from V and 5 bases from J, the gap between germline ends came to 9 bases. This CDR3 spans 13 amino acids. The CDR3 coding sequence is TGTGCCAGCAGCTTAAGGTACCGAGACGAGCAGTACTTC. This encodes CASSLRYRDEQYF.

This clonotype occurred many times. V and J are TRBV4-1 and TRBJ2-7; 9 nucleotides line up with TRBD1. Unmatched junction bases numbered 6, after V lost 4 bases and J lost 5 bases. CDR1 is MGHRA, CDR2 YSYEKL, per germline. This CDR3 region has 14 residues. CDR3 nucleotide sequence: TGCGCCAGCAGCCGGACAGGGGAAGGAAACGAGCAGTACTTC. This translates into CASSRTGEGNEQYF.

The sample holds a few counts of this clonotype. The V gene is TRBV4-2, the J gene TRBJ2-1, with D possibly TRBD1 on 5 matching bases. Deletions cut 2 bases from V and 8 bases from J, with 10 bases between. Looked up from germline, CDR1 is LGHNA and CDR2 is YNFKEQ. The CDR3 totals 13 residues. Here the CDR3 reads CASSQQDTDEQFF. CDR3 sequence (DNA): TGTGCCAGCAGCCAACAGGACACCGATGAGCAGTTCTTC.